The clone carrying this T cell receptor beta chain showed up just once. As the sequencing template, cDNA was produced by extracting RNA and reverse transcribing it. Generated by immunoSEQ multiplex PCR, the TCRdb table keeps only in-frame clones and is missing some. The sample consists of some 210,000 clones, over 60% of them appearing once. Treatment specified: oral pan-JAK inhibitor, 5-10 mg twice daily. This record belongs to a study of CD8+ T cells in alopecia areata. Per the germline V gene, CDR1 is SGHVS and CDR2 is FNYEAQ. The CDR3 spans 15 residues. Trimming pared 1 base from V and 0 bases from J, leaving 10 bases between.

The chain links TRBV7-6 to TRBJ2-7; D is unresolved. The source was CD4+ T cells sorted from blood, collected around week 44, from a patient treated with tofacitinib. The TCR comes from a human donor with alopecia areata. The DNA of the CDR3 is TGTGCCAGCAGCTTAGGGTCAGCGCGCTCCTACGAGCAGTACTTC. Its translation: CASSLGSARSYEQYF. The variable domain in full, with the rest retrieved from reference TRBV7-6 and TRBJ2-7, is GAGVSQSPRYKVTKRGQDVALRCDPISGHVSLYWYRQALGQGPEFLTYFNYEAQQDKSGLPNDRFSAERPEGSISTLTIQRTEQRDSAMYRCASSLGSARSYEQYFGPGTRLTVT.